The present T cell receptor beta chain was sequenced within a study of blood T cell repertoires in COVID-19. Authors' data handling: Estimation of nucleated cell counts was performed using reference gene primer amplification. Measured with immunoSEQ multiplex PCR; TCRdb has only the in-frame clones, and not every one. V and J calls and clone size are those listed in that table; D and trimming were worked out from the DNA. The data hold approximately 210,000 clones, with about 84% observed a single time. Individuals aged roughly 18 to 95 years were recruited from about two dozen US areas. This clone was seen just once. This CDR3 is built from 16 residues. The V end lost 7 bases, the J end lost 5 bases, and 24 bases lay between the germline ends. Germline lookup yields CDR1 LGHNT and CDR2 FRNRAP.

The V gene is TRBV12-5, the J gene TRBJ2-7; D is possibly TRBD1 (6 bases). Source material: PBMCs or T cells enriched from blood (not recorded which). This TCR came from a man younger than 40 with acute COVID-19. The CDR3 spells CASASTGHPPYNEQYF. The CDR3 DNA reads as TGTGCTAGTGCCTCTACGGGACACCCCCCTTACAACGAGCAGTACTTC. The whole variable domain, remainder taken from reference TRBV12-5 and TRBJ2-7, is DARVTQTPRHKVTEMGQEVTMRCQPILGHNTVFWYRQTMMQGLELLAYFRNRAPLDDSGMPKDRFSAEMPDATLATLKIQPSEPRDSAVYFCASASTGHPPYNEQYFGPGTRLTVT.